The source of this T cell receptor (beta chain) is a study of OX40 agonist ivuxolimab in advanced cancers. Study at large: The mean age was about 61 years, ranging from about 20 to 85, with about 87% of participants male.

The length of the CDR3 is 13 residues. Trimming removed 2 bases at V and 5 bases at J, with 10 bases between. Germline CDR1 MDHEN, CDR2 SYDVKM. About this clone itself: The antigen remains unidentified.

Using immunoSEQ multiplex PCR, the repertoire was profiled, and TCRdb retains in-frame clones only, with some absent. The top ten clones hold roughly 10% of a sample with about 46,000 clones, about 88% of them seen once. Whole-study findings and limits: Clonal expansion was seen in CD4+ and CD8+ blood T cells by week 6 at 0.1 to 3.0 mg/kg.

The receptor was derived from an adult with an advanced solid tumor such as melanoma, head and neck, liver or kidney cancer. This chain connects TRBV28 to TRBJ2-7; tentative D call: TRBD2 (6 bases). The sequences come from CD4+ or CD8+ T cells sorted from blood, collected in a trial of the OX40 agonist ivuxolimab. As DNA, the CDR3 is TGTGCCAGCAGTTTAGGGGGGATCGACGAGCAGTACTTC. Its translation: CASSLGGIDEQYF.